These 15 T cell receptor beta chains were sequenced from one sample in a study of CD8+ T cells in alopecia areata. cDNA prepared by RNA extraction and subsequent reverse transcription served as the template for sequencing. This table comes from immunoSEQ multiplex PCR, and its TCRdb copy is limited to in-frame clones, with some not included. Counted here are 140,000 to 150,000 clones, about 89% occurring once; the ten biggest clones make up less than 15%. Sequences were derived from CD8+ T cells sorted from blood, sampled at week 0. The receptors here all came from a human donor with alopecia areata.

The CDR3 coding sequence is TGTGCCAGCAGTATGGAGCTCTACAATGAGCAGTTCTTC. Its translation is CASSMELYNEQFF. The rearrangement joins TRBV27 to TRBJ2-1, with no clear D. This CDR3 has 13 residues. V lost 5 bases, J lost 3 bases, and 8 bases lay in between. CDR1 is MNHEY, CDR2 SMNVEV, per germline (reference sequence).

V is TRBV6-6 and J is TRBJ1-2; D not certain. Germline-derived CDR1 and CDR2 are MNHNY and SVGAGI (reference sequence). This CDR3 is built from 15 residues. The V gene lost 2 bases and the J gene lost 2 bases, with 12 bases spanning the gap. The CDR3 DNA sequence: TGTGCCAGCAGTTACGACCCTGGAACAAACTATGGCTACACCTTC. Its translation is CASSYDPGTNYGYTF.

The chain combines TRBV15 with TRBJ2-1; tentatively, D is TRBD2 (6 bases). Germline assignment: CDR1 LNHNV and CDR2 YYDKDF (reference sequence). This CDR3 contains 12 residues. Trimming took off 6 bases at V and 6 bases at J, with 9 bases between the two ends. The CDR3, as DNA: TGTGCCACCAGGGGACTTTCCAATGAGCAGTTCTTC. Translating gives CATRGLSNEQFF.

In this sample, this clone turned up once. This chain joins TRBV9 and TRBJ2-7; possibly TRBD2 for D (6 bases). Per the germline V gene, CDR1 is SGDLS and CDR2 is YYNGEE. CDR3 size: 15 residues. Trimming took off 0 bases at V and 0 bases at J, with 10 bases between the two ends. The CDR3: CASSVGWDSSYEQYF. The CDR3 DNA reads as TGTGCCAGCAGCGTAGGGTGGGACTCCTCCTACGAGCAGTACTTC.

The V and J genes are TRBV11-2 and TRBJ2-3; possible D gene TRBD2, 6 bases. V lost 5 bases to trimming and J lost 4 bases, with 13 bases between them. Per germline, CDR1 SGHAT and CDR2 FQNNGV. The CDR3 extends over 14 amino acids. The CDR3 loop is CASSPEGLPDTQYF. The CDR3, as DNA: TGTGCCAGCAGCCCCGAGGGACTGCCAGATACGCAGTATTTT.

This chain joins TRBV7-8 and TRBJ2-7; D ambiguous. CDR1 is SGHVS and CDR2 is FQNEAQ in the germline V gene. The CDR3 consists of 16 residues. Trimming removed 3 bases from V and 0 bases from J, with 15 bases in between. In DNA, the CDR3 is TGTGCCAGCAGCTTGAATGGCGGATCCCTCTCCTACGAGCAGTACTTC. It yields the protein CASSLNGGSLSYEQYF.

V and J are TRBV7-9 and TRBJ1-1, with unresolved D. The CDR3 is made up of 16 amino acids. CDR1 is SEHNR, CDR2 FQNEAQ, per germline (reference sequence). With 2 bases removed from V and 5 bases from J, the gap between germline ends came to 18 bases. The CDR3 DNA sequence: TGTGCCAGCAGCTTACCTCCTTGGGAGGGAGGAACTGAAGCTTTCTTT. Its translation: CASSLPPWEGGTEAFF. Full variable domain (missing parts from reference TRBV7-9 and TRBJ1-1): DTGVSQNPRHKITKRGQNVTFRCDPISEHNRLYWYRQTLGQGPEFLTYFQNEAQLEKSRLLSDRFSAERPKGSFSTLEIQRTEQGDSAMYLCASSLPPWEGGTEAFFGQGTRLTVV.

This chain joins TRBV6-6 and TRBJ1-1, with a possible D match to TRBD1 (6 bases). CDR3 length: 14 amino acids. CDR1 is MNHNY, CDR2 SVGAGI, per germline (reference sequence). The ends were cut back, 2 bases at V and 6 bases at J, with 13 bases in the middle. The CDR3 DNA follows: TGTGCCAGCAGTTACAAGGGGGACACACCTGAAGCTTTCTTT. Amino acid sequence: CASSYKGDTPEAFF.

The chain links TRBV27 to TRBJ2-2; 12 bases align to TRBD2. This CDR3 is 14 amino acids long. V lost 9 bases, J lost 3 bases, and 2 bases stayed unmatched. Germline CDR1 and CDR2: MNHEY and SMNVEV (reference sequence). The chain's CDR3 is CASGLAGYTGELFF. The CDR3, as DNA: TGTGCCAGTGGACTAGCGGGGTACACCGGGGAGCTGTTTTTT.

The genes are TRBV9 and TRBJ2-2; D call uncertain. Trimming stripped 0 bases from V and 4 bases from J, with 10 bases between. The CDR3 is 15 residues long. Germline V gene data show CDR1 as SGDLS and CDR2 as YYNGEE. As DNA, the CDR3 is TGTGCCAGCAGCGTAGCTACGGTGGGCACCGGGGAGCTGTTTTTT. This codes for CASSVATVGTGELFF.

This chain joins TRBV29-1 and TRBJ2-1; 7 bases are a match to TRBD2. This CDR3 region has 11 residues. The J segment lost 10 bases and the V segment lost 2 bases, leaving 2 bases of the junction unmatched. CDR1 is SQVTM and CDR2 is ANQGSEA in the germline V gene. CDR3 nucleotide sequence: TGCAGCGTTGAAAGGGGAGGGGAGCAGTTCTTC. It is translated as CSVERGGEQFF.

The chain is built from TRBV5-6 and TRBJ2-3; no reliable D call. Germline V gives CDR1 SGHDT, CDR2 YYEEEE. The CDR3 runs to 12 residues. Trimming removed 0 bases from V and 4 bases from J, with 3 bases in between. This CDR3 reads CASSLAADTQYF. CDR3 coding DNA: TGTGCCAGCAGCTTGGCCGCAGATACGCAGTATTTT.

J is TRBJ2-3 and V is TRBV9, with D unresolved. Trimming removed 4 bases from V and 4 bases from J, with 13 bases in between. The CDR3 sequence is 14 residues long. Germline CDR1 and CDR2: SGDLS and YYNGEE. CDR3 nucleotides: TGTGCCAGCAGCTCAAACAGAGAGGCAGATACGCAGTATTTT. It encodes CASSSNREADTQYF.

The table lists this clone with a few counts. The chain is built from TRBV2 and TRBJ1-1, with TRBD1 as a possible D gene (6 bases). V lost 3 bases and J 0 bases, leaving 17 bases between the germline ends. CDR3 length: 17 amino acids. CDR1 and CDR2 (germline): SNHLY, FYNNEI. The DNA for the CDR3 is TGTGCCAGCAGTGAGATAAGAGACAGGCCGATGAACACTGAAGCTTTCTTT. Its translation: CASSEIRDRPMNTEAFF.

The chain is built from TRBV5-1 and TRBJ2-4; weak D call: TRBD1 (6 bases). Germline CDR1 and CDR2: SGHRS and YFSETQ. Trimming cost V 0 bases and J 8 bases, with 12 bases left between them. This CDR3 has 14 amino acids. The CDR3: CASSLGQGLDIQYF. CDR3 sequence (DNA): TGCGCCAGCAGCTTGGGGCAGGGGTTGGACATTCAGTACTTC.